The 6 T cell receptor beta chains in this list originate from one sample, sequenced in a study of radiation and T cells in renal cell carcinoma (dated by TCRdb to about 2020). Preparation of the library involved the immunoSEQ multiplex PCR assay. The source is immuneACCESS, and TCRdb retained only in-frame sequences with V and J called. Part of the clones is not carried over; for the studies checked, unresolved V genes explain less than half of this, and the remainder is unexplained. This sample lists some 110,000 clones; roughly 80% were detected once. The ten largest clones capture less than 3.5% of the sample. Explained via the paper, the time point label denotes: baseline pretreatment blood. In the paper's terms, the treatment or condition label means: 15 Gy SBRT to primary tumor, nephrectomy 4 weeks later. The sample in question was blood, obtained from a patient whose treatment included radiotherapy and nephrectomy. These receptors were taken from a woman in her fifties or sixties with renal cell carcinoma.

The gene calls are TRBV7-3 and TRBJ2-3; no firm D call. CDR1 SGHTA and CDR2 FQGTGA come from the germline V gene. Trimming took 4 bases from V and 2 from J, leaving 7 bases between them. The CDR3 length is 13 residues. CDR3 loop: CASSSILTDTQYF. In DNA form, the CDR3 reads TGTGCCAGCAGCTCGATCCTCACAGATACGCAGTATTTT.

This clone has just a few counts. The chain couples TRBV11-2 to TRBJ1-4; TRBD1 might be the D (6 bases). The CDR3 extends over 17 amino acids. The germline V gene encodes CDR1 SGHAT and CDR2 FQNNGV. The V end lost 2 bases, the J end lost 0 bases, and 13 bases lay between the germline ends. This chain's CDR3 is CASSLRIGGATNEKLFF. The CDR3 region has the DNA TGTGCCAGCAGCTTAAGAATAGGGGGTGCAACTAATGAAAAACTGTTTTTT. Full variable domain (outside the CDR3, taken from reference TRBV11-2 and TRBJ1-4): EAGVAQSPRYKIIEKRQSVAFWCNPISGHATLYWYQQILGQGPKLLIQFQNNGVVDDSQLPKDRFSAERLKGVDSTLKIQPAKLEDSAVYLCASSLRIGGATNEKLFFGSGTQLSVL.

The chain is built from TRBV19 and TRBJ1-5; no definite D call. The germline CDR1 and CDR2 sequences are LNHDA and SQIVND (reference sequence). Trimming pared 3 bases from V and 5 bases from J, leaving 5 bases between. This CDR3 comprises 12 residues. CDR3 in amino acids: CASSMVHQPQHF. The CDR3 region has the DNA TGTGCCAGTAGTATGGTGCATCAGCCCCAGCATTTT. The full variable domain, in which reference TRBV19 and TRBJ1-5 provide the parts outside the CDR3, is DGGITQSPKYLFRKEGQNVTLSCEQNLNHDAMYWYRQDPGQGLRLIYYSQIVNDFQKGDIAEGYSVSREKKESFPLTVTSAQKNPTAFYLCASSMVHQPQHFGDGTRLSIL.

This clone occurred once. This rearrangement joins TRBV27 to TRBJ2-7; 8 positions agree with TRBD1. This CDR3 has 13 amino acids. Germline loops: CDR1 MNHEY, CDR2 SMNVEV (reference sequence). V lost 11 bases to trimming and J lost 6 bases; unmatched junction nucleotides: 12. CDR3 loop: CAVRQGMGFEQYF. The CDR3 coding sequence is TGTGCCGTACGACAGGGGATGGGGTTCGAGCAGTACTTC.

This chain links TRBV15 with TRBJ1-2; D gene unclear. Looked up from germline, CDR1 is LNHNV and CDR2 is YYDKDF (reference sequence). V was pared by 0 bases and J by 4 bases, with 12 bases between. The CDR3 consists of 15 residues. The CDR3 nucleotides are TGTGCCACCAGCAGAGATAAAGGGAGGGTCTATGGCTACACCTTC. Translated: CATSRDKGRVYGYTF.

The J gene is TRBJ2-7, the V gene TRBV6-5; D possibly matches TRBD1 or TRBD2 (7 bases each). There are 14 residues in the CDR3. CDR1 is MNHEY and CDR2 is SVGAGI in the germline V gene. V was trimmed by 8 bases and J by 2 bases, leaving 16 bases between them. CDR3 sequence reads: CASADREGTYEQYF. For the CDR3, the DNA is TGTGCCAGCGCTGACAGGGAGGGGACCTACGAGCAGTACTTC.